The 25 T cell receptor beta chains listed next were all sequenced from one sample in a study of blood T cell repertoires in COVID-19 (TCRdb year 2020). Library construction relied on the immunoSEQ multiplex PCR assay. The clones in this table, taken by TCRdb from immuneACCESS, are in-frame only. Not every clone is retained; where verified, under half of the shortfall comes from an unresolved V gene, and the cause of the rest is unknown. The sample contains 200,000 or so clones, 83% of them found a single time. The top ten hold nearly 5% of the sample. The sequencing sample was made of PBMCs or T cells enriched from blood (not recorded which). The receptors were gathered from a woman aged 50 to 60 who had been exposed to COVID-19.

This clone was detected a few times. CDR3 region: CASSTAGTGYEQYF. CDR3 DNA: TGTGCCAGTAGTACAGCCGGGACAGGCTACGAGCAGTACTTC. This sequence joins TRBV19 and TRBJ2-7; 8 bases fit TRBD1. CDR1 is LNHDA and CDR2 is SQIVND in the germline V gene (reference sequence). The CDR3 consists of 14 residues. With V trimmed by 4 bases and J by 3 bases, 5 bases remained unmatched.

CDR3 coding DNA: TGTGCCAGCAGCTTAGATGGGGCCCTGAACACCGGGGAGCTGTTTTTT. Translation: CASSLDGALNTGELFF. The V and J genes are TRBV7-2 and TRBJ2-2; D perhaps matches TRBD1 (5 bases). V was pared by 1 base and J by 1 base, with 10 bases between. The CDR3 is made up of 16 amino acids. Per the germline V gene, CDR1 is SGHTA and CDR2 is FQGNSA.

This rearrangement joins TRBV5-6 to TRBJ2-3; 10 bases are shared with TRBD2. Germline V gene data show CDR1 as SGHDT and CDR2 as YYEEEE. CDR3 size: 15 residues. The J segment lost 1 base and the V segment lost 3 bases, leaving 2 bases of the junction unmatched. CDR3 nucleotides: TGTGCCAGCAGCTCCCTAGCGGGGGGCACAGATACGCAGTATTTT. It translates to CASSSLAGGTDTQYF. The full variable domain, completed using reference TRBV5-6 and TRBJ2-3, is DAGVTQSPTHLIKTRGQQVTLRCSPKSGHDTVSWYQQALGQGPQFIFQYYEEEERQRGNFPDRFSGHQFPNYSSELNVNALLLGDSALYLCASSSLAGGTDTQYFGPGTRLTVL.

This clone was observed a single time. The chain links TRBV5-4 to TRBJ2-3, with 12 bases fitting TRBD2. The V gene end was trimmed by 4 bases and the J gene end by 1 base; junction bases not matched to a gene: 10. Germline V gives CDR1 SGHNT, CDR2 YYREEE (reference sequence). The CDR3 has 18 residues. CDR3 in DNA: TGTGCCAGCAGCCCCGTTGGGCTAGCGGGGGGGGGCACAGATACGCAGTATTTT. Translation gives CASSPVGLAGGGTDTQYF.

The gene calls are TRBV5-4 and TRBJ2-1; D is undetermined. Trimming stripped 5 bases from V and 4 bases from J, with 13 bases between. This CDR3 has 14 amino acids. Germline V gene lookup returns CDR1 SGHNT and CDR2 YYREEE (reference sequence). The CDR3 here is CASSLNGVYNEQFF. CDR3 DNA: TGTGCCAGCAGTCTCAACGGAGTTTACAATGAGCAGTTCTTC.

This chain connects TRBV19 to TRBJ2-1, with TRBD1 identical over 7 bases. The trim removed 0 bases at V and 15 bases at J, leaving 17 bases unmatched. This CDR3 region has 16 residues. Germline V lookup: CDR1 LNHDA, CDR2 SQIVND (reference sequence). The CDR3 DNA is TGTGCCAGTAGTATAGATCTTGGGGTGGGACAGACTTCTTCGTTCTTC. Protein: CASSIDLGVGQTSSFF.

The rearrangement joins TRBV27 to TRBJ2-7, with 7 nucleotides matching TRBD1. The germline CDR1 and CDR2 sequences are MNHEY and SMNVEV (reference sequence). The CDR3 loop spans 14 amino acids. Trimming at V came to 4 bases and at J to 4 bases, leaving 7 bases not matched to a gene. The DNA for the CDR3 is TGTGCCAGCAGTTCCTACAGGGGCCCTTACGAGCAGTACTTC. This encodes CASSSYRGPYEQYF.

J is TRBJ1-1 and V is TRBV27; possible D gene TRBD1, 6 bases. The CDR3 has 16 residues. V lost 4 bases, J lost 0 bases, and 15 bases lay in between. Per the germline V gene, CDR1 is MNHEY and CDR2 is SMNVEV (reference sequence). The CDR3: CASSSTDRYMNTEAFF. The CDR3 nucleotides are TGTGCCAGCAGTTCCACCGACAGGTATATGAACACTGAAGCTTTCTTT.

The chain employs TRBV19 and TRBJ2-1; TRBD2 might be the D (6 bases). The CDR3 has 15 amino acids. Germline V lookup: CDR1 LNHDA, CDR2 SQIVND (reference sequence). V was trimmed by 4 bases and J by 2 bases, leaving 12 bases between them. The CDR3 nucleotides read TGTGCCAGTAGTAGGGACTTCCGAACCTACAATGAGCAGTTCTTC. Translated: CASSRDFRTYNEQFF.

The genes are TRBV27 and TRBJ2-5; 7 bases are a match to TRBD2. The germline CDR1 and CDR2 sequences are MNHEY and SMNVEV (reference sequence). V shed 6 bases, J shed 5 bases, and the junction held 6 bases outside the gene matches. This CDR3 has 13 residues. The CDR3 DNA is TGTGCCAGCAGCCGGGGGGTCCGGGAGACCCAGTACTTC. Translated, it gives CASSRGVRETQYF.

The chain carries TRBV28 and TRBJ1-5; D is unresolved. Trimming shortened V by 10 bases and J by 3 bases, and 13 bases separated the two germline ends. The CDR3 is 13 amino acids. Germline CDR1 is MDHEN and CDR2 is SYDVKM. CDR3 coding DNA: TGTGCCACCACATCCGCCCTCAATCAGCCCCAGCATTTT. Its protein product is CATTSALNQPQHF.

This clone has just a few counts. This chain links TRBV28 with TRBJ1-1, with a possible D match to TRBD1 (5 bases). Trimming removed 7 bases from V and 0 bases from J, with 12 bases in between. CDR1 is MDHEN, CDR2 SYDVKM, per germline. The CDR3 runs to 14 residues. The CDR3 nucleotides read TGTGCCAGCAAGGAATCAGGGCTGAACACTGAAGCTTTCTTT. This encodes CASKESGLNTEAFF.

The rearrangement links TRBV6-5 to TRBJ1-5; TRBD1 might be the D (6 bases). The germline V gene encodes CDR1 MNHEY and CDR2 SVGAGI. V shed 6 bases and J shed 4 bases, with 13 bases lying between them. CDR3 length: 14 residues. The CDR3 sequence is CASSFGQLNQPQHF. In DNA form, the CDR3 reads TGTGCCAGCAGCTTCGGACAGTTAAATCAGCCCCAGCATTTT.

V usage is TRBV2 and J usage is TRBJ1-1; the match to TRBD1 covers 8 bases. Germline CDR1 and CDR2: SNHLY and FYNNEI. Trimming at V came to 4 bases and at J to 0 bases, leaving 1 base not matched to a gene. The CDR3 runs to 14 residues. The CDR3 reads CASSGQGMNTEAFF. The CDR3 DNA sequence: TGTGCCAGCAGTGGACAGGGGATGAACACTGAAGCTTTCTTT.

V usage is TRBV24-1 and J usage is TRBJ2-1, with D tentatively TRBD2 (5 bases). Trimming stripped 0 bases from V and 10 bases from J, with 9 bases between. The CDR3 consists of 13 residues. Germline values: CDR1 KGHDR, CDR2 SFDVKD. CDR3 nucleotides: TGTGCCACCAGTGATTTGTCGCGGGCCGAGCAGTTCTTC. Amino acid sequence: CATSDLSRAEQFF.

The chain joins TRBV9 to TRBJ2-7, with 8 bases matching TRBD2. The CDR3 consists of 15 residues. Germline assignment: CDR1 SGDLS and CDR2 YYNGEE. J lost 5 bases, V lost 3 bases, and 10 bases had no gene match. The CDR3 loop is CASSAPGTRIHEQYF. CDR3 nucleotides: TGTGCCAGCAGCGCACCCGGGACTAGGATTCACGAGCAGTACTTC. Drawing the rest from reference TRBV9 and TRBJ2-7, the complete variable domain is DSGVTQTPKHLITATGQRVTLRCSPRSGDLSVYWYQQSLDQGLQFLIQYYNGEERAKGNILERFSAQQFPDLHSELNLSSLELGDSALYFCASSAPGTRIHEQYFGPGTRLTVT.

The CDR3 loop is CASSSERNTEAFF. In DNA form, the CDR3 reads TGTGCCAGCAGTTCGGAGAGGAACACTGAAGCTTTCTTT. The chain has TRBV6-4 and TRBJ1-1; D not certain. Between the trimmed V and J ends, which lost 5 bases and 1 base, there was a span of 8 bases. Germline loops: CDR1 MRHNA, CDR2 SNTAGT. The CDR3 is made up of 13 amino acids.

Remarks on this clone: Distinct nucleotide sequences in the sample also encode this CDR3. The J gene is TRBJ2-7, the V gene TRBV3-1 (or the pseudogene TRBV3-2), with 7 bases identical to TRBD1. This CDR3 contains 13 residues. J gave up 6 bases and V 4 bases, and 6 bases lay outside the gene matches. Germline V gene sequence: CDR1 LGHDT, CDR2 YNNKEL (reference sequence). The CDR3 reads CASSLRDRSEQYF. CDR3 sequence (DNA): TGTGCCAGCAGCCTCCGGGACAGAAGCGAGCAGTACTTC.

The chain joins TRBV3-1 (or the pseudogene TRBV3-2) to TRBJ2-1; a possible D gene is TRBD2 (6 bases). Trimming took 0 bases from V and 2 from J, leaving 8 bases between them. Germline lookup yields CDR1 LGHDT and CDR2 YNNKEL (reference sequence). The CDR3 has 15 residues. CDR3 in amino acids: CASSQETSPYNEQFF. The CDR3 bases are TGTGCCAGCAGCCAAGAGACTAGTCCCTACAATGAGCAGTTCTTC.

The V gene is TRBV3-1 (or the pseudogene TRBV3-2), the J gene TRBJ1-6; 7 bases align to TRBD1. The CDR3 is made up of 14 amino acids. V lost 6 bases to trimming and J lost 8 bases; unmatched junction nucleotides: 7. In germline, CDR1 is LGHDT, CDR2 YNNKEL (reference sequence). The CDR3 nucleotides are TGTGCCAGCAGTCTTGACAGGGTTGATTCACCCCTCCACTTT. As protein: CASSLDRVDSPLHF.

The genes are TRBV24-1 and TRBJ2-2; 9 positions match TRBD1. This CDR3 has 14 amino acids. Trimming cost V 7 bases and J 7 bases; bases outside gene matches: 6. In germline, CDR1 is KGHDR, CDR2 SFDVKD. Here the CDR3 DNA reads TGTGCCACCAGGGGTACAGGGGGCGGCGGGGAGCTGTTTTTT. This sequence encodes CATRGTGGGGELFF.

The J gene is TRBJ2-7, the V gene TRBV7-2; TRBD2 matches at 7 bases. In germline, CDR1 is SGHTA, CDR2 FQGNSA. Trimming removed 2 bases from V and 9 bases from J; junction bases left unmatched: 7. The CDR3 runs to 13 residues. The CDR3 region is CASSLKVGEGQYF. The CDR3 DNA sequence: TGTGCCAGCAGCTTAAAGGTGGGGGAGGGGCAGTACTTC.

The chain joins TRBV27 to TRBJ1-6; no clear D. Germline CDR1 MNHEY, CDR2 SMNVEV (reference sequence). The CDR3 is made up of 18 amino acids. Deletions cut 2 bases from V and 5 bases from J, with 19 bases between. CDR3 in amino acids: CASSLRNEMAANNSPLHF. DNA for the CDR3: TGTGCCAGCAGTTTAAGAAACGAGATGGCAGCGAATAATTCACCCCTCCACTTT.

The V and J genes are TRBV7-9 and TRBJ1-4; D is possibly TRBD1 (5 bases). V was cut by 5 bases and J by 9 bases, with 19 bases left in between. This CDR3 is 15 amino acids long. Germline loops: CDR1 SEHNR, CDR2 FQNEAQ (reference sequence). The CDR3 nucleotides are TGTGCCAGCAGCCCCGGGGGGGTAGGGAAGAAAAAACTGTTTTTT. It codes for CASSPGGVGKKKLFF.

V gene TRBV19 combines with J gene TRBJ2-1, with 7 bases matching TRBD1. V lost 2 bases, J lost 10 bases, and 8 bases stayed unmatched. The CDR3 is made up of 14 amino acids. Germline V lookup: CDR1 LNHDA, CDR2 SQIVND (reference sequence). CDR3 in amino acids: CASSIRGQTQEQFF. The CDR3 DNA is TGTGCCAGTAGTATAAGGGGACAGACCCAGGAGCAGTTCTTC.